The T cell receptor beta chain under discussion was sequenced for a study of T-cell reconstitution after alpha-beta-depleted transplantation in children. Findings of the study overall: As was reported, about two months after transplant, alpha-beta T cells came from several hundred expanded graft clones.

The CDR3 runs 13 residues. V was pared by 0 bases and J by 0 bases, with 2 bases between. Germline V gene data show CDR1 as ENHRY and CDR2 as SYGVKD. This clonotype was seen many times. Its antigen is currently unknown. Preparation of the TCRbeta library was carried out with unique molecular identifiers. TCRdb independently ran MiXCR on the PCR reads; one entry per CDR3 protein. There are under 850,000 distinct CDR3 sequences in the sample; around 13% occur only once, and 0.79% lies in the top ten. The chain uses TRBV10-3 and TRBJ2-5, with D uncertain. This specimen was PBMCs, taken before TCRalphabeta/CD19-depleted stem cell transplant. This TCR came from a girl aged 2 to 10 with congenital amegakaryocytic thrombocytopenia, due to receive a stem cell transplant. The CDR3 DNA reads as TGTGCCATCAGTGAGTCTGACCAAGAGACCCAGTACTTC. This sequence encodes CAISESDQETQYF.